The text below deals with one T cell receptor beta chain. Method: immunoSEQ multiplex PCR; TCRdb's copy keeps in-frame clones and lacks some. This table holds about 340,000 clones, around nine tenths found once. These data come from a study of blood T cell repertoires in COVID-19. Seattle patients were enrolled during active infection and followed longitudinally. This CDR3 has 14 residues. Germline assignment: CDR1 SGHTA and CDR2 FQGNSA. Deletions cut 1 base from V and 4 bases from J, with 8 bases between. The clonotype originates from an older woman with COVID-19, enrolled during active disease. V and J are TRBV7-2 and TRBJ1-3; D is possibly TRBD1 (5 bases). Sequencing was performed on peripheral blood. DNA of the CDR3: TGTGCCAGCAGCTTAGGGGGCCAAGGAAACACCATATATTTT. Translation gives CASSLGGQGNTIYF.